Detailed here is one T cell receptor (beta chain). This sample was taken from a study of identical twins. TCRdb redid the calling of the 5' RACE reads with MiXCR, one entry per CDR3 protein. The table shows about 470,000 distinct CDR3 sequences, with 20% to 25% occurring only once. This CDR3 is built from 17 residues. Trimming took off 3 bases at V and 8 bases at J, with 22 bases between the two ends. Germline values: CDR1 KGHDR, CDR2 SFDVKD. The data were also submitted as part of a second study, on T cells expressing NK-cell markers.

This clonotype was obtained from a woman between 18 and 30 years old in good health. The source material was CD4+ T cells sorted from blood. The chain uses TRBV24-1 and TRBJ2-1, with TRBD1 as a possible D gene (6 bases). CDR3 sequence: CATSDTSGTQRYHEQFF. The CDR3 DNA is TGTGCCACCAGTGATACTTCCGGGACACAACGATACCATGAGCAGTTCTTC.